This is a list of T cell receptor beta chains from one sample in a study of response to subunit inactivated influenza vaccine. TCRdb re-called the RT-PCR reads with MiXCR, one entry per CDR3 protein. The data hold hundreds of thousands of distinct CDR3 sequences, with 14% observed a single time. Specimen: PBMCs from blood, collected 14 days before vaccination. Receptor source: a man aged 45-65 years who received an inactivated influenza vaccine. CDR3s include the opening cysteine and the closing phenylalanine or tryptophan. The D gene is left open where the match is weak. Size is stated for part of the rows, as once, few or many counts, or as a class when the clone is expanded.

size: many
J: TRBJ2-3
D: TRBD1
V: TRBV4-3
DNA: TGCGCCAGCAGCCAAGGGCACGGGACAGGGGGAGATACGCAGTATTTT
CDR3: CASSQGHGTGGDTQYF

size: .
J: TRBJ2-5
D: .
V: TRBV4-3
DNA: TGCGCCAGCAGCCATGACAGGAGACCCCAAGAGACCCAGTACTTC
CDR3: CASSHDRRPQETQYF

size: .
J: TRBJ2-2
D: TRBD1
V: TRBV6-1
DNA: TGTGCCAGCAGTGAGCTGACAGGGGGCTTTAGCACCGGGGAGCTGTTTTTT
CDR3: CASSELTGGFSTGELFF

size: .
J: TRBJ1-1
D: .
V: TRBV30
DNA: TGTGCCTGGACTGGCCGGGGGCGAGGGTTTGAAGCTTTCTTT
CDR3: CAWTGRGRGFEAFF

size: .
J: TRBJ1-2
D: .
V: TRBV7-2
DNA: TGTGCCAGCAGCCTTAGACCCTATGGCTACACCTTC
CDR3: CASSLRPYGYTF

size: .
J: TRBJ2-7
D: .
V: TRBV5-1
DNA: TGCGCCAGCAGCACCGGACCGGGGCGGTACGAGCAGTACTTC
CDR3: CASSTGPGRYEQYF

size: few
J: TRBJ2-5
D: .
V: TRBV10-3
DNA: TGTGCCATCAGTGAGTCTGTGGGGCCCCAAGAGACCCAGTACTTC
CDR3: CAISESVGPQETQYF

size: .
J: TRBJ2-2
D: TRBD1
V: TRBV20-1
DNA: TGCAGTGCTAGTGGGGCCAGGGGGTGGACCGGGGAGCTGTTTTTT
CDR3: CSASGARGWTGELFF

size: .
J: TRBJ2-1
D: TRBD2
V: TRBV20-1
DNA: TGCAGTGCTAGTCGAAGCGGGGCCCCCTACAATGAGCAGTTCTTC
CDR3: CSASRSGAPYNEQFF

size: many
J: TRBJ2-2
D: TRBD1
V: TRBV2
DNA: TGTGCCAGCTGCCCGGGACAGGGGGCATCCGGGGAGCTGTTTTTT
CDR3: CASCPGQGASGELFF

size: .
J: TRBJ2-1
D: .
V: TRBV6-1
DNA: TGTGCCAGCAGAATCCCCCCCCCGGACTCGATCTACAATGAGCAGTTCTTC
CDR3: CASRIPPPDSIYNEQFF

size: many
J: TRBJ1-1
D: .
V: TRBV6-2/TRBV6-3
DNA: TGTGCCAGCAGTTTGGGACCTTACCTCGGGGACACTGAAGCTTTCTTT
CDR3: CASSLGPYLGDTEAFF